The following is a T cell receptor (beta chain) sequence with its context. The repertoire was sequenced with immunoSEQ multiplex PCR; TCRdb's copy has only in-frame clones and lacks some. In the table there are around 300,000 clones, roughly 90% of which are singletons. This sample was included in a study of blood T cell repertoires in COVID-19. On the study more broadly: The analysed material was cDNA or gDNA that came from T cells, B-cell-depleted T cells, or PBMCs.

The CDR3 extends over 12 amino acids. CDR1 is SEHNR, CDR2 FQNEAQ, per germline (reference sequence). V shed 1 base and J shed 5 bases, with 5 bases lying between them. The source is a woman in her thirties with COVID-19, enrolled during active disease. J is TRBJ1-2 and V is TRBV7-9; no clear D. The sequenced sample consisted of peripheral blood. CDR3 in amino acids: CASSLDLYGYTF. The CDR3 region has the DNA TGTGCCAGCAGCTTAGACCTATATGGCTACACCTTC.